This T cell receptor beta chain stems from a study of PD-L1 blockade in urothelial cancer. Time point reported: pretreatment peripheral blood. Sequencing was performed with immunoSEQ multiplex PCR; in TCRdb, only in-frame clones are kept and a portion is missing. The sample records roughly 77,000 clones, about 83% being singletons. CDR1 is SNHLY and CDR2 is FYNNEI in the germline V gene. CDR3 size: 15 residues. V was cut by 0 bases and J by 4 bases, with 12 bases left in between. The material sequenced was PBMCs, taken around atezolizumab (anti-PD-L1) treatment. The J gene is TRBJ1-2, the V gene TRBV2; D is uncertain. This receptor was obtained from a woman between 70 and 85 years old with urothelial cancer. The CDR3 is CASSEARRVIYGYTF. The CDR3 nucleotides read TGTGCCAGCAGTGAAGCCAGGAGGGTGATCTATGGCTACACCTTC.